The T cell receptor (beta chain) described here comes from a study of spatial heterogeneity in lung cancer. MiXCR, run by TCRdb on the 5' RACE reads, gives a single entry per CDR3 protein. The sample lists more than 35,000 distinct CDR3 sequences; 5% to 6.5% were seen once. The CDR3 loop spans 13 amino acids. Trimming stripped 3 bases from V and 10 bases from J, with 12 bases between. Time point denoted: sample taken at primary tumor resection. The donor population consisted of just over 70 patients with untreated, early-stage non-small cell lung cancer. Sequencing of whole RNA from tumor, nontumor lung or frozen PBMC involved no sorting. The table lists this clonotype with many counts.

Sequences were derived from PBMCs, sampled at surgery. The clonotype comes from a female donor with early-stage non-small cell lung cancer. The V and J genes are TRBV12-3 or TRBV12-4 and TRBJ1-4; tentatively, D is TRBD1 (5 bases). DNA for the CDR3: TGTGCCAGCAGTTTTCACGGGGGAGGAAAACTGTTTTTT. Its translation is CASSFHGGGKLFF.